At least ten counts were recorded for the clone carrying this TCR beta chain. What it binds is unknown. CDR1 is SGHRS, CDR2 YFSETQ, per germline. V lost 0 bases to trimming and J lost 7 bases; unmatched junction nucleotides: 8. The CDR3 extends over 17 amino acids. The sample comes from a study of T-cell reconstitution after alpha-beta-depleted transplantation in children. Findings of the study overall: T-cell counts and diversity at one year post-transplant came mainly from newly produced T cells.

For TCRbeta, the library was prepared with unique molecular identifiers. TCRdb passed the PCR reads through MiXCR, listing each CDR3 protein once. The sample records 440,000 or so distinct CDR3 sequences, 43% being singletons. The V call is TRBV5-1, the J call TRBJ2-2, with 11 bases lining up with TRBD1. The sequence derives from a girl aged 2-15 years with aplastic anemia, due to receive a stem cell transplant. Here the sequenced sample was PBMCs, taken before TCRalphabeta/CD19-depleted stem cell transplant. The CDR3 sequence is CASSLASGTGGVGELFF. The DNA of the CDR3 is TGCGCCAGCAGCTTGGCCTCCGGGACAGGGGGTGTCGGGGAGCTGTTTTTT.